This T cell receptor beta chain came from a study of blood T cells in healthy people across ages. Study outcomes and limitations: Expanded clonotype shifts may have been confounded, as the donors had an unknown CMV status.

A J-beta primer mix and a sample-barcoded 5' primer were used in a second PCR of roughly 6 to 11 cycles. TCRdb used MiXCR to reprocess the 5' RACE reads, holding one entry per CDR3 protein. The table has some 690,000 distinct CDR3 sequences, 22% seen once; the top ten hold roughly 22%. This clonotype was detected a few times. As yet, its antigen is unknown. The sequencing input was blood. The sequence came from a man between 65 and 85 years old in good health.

The CDR3 nucleotides read TGCGCCAGCAGCCGCGGAGGGATTACAGGGAACACTGAAGCTTTCTTT. This gives the protein CASSRGGITGNTEAFF. The gene calls are TRBV5-1 and TRBJ1-1; D is perhaps TRBD1 (5 bases). This CDR3 region has 16 residues. V lost 4 bases and J 1 base, leaving 17 bases between the germline ends. Looked up from germline, CDR1 is SGHRS and CDR2 is YFSETQ.